What follows describes a single TCR beta chain. The sample holds one count of this clonotype. The antigen it binds to is not known. Per-base qualities were not stored, and no clone one base away is much larger. Evidence from a single read is weak. Trimming removed 2 bases from V and 5 bases from J, leaving 15 bases between the germline ends. Measured from the cysteine to the phenylalanine, the CDR3 is 16 residues long. Left in the record is the CDR3 DNA by itself, 48 bases read in frame from the first base. Ficoll-Paque density gradient centrifugation was used to isolate PBMCs. The sample is drawn from a study of T-cell memory formation after mild COVID-19 (TCRdb year 2021). Background on the whole study: TCR sequence clusters from the two donors were largely donor specific. Longitudinal TCRalpha and TCRbeta repertoire sequencing tracked T-cell clones expanding and contracting after mild COVID-19 in a couple of donors. The cohort was made up of two young adult volunteers, one female and one male, who were previously healthy. On the study overall, not on this receptor specifically: SARS-CoV-2 specificity was not confirmed for the second-wave clones peaking on day 37. Contracting CD4+ clones were located mainly in the CM and EM memory subsets, whereas CD8+ clones were found to be enriched in EMRA. Clones contracting from day 15 to 85 had balanced CD4/CD8 phenotypes, while a second wave expanding from day 15 to 37 was biased towards CD4+. The detection of some responding clones in pre-infection memory suggests that pre-existing cross-reactive memory T cells joined the SARS-CoV-2 response. Only a couple of mild cases were covered in the study, and larger cohorts including severe cases with pre-infection samples were considered necessary.

Data came from an Illumina NovaSeq 6000. Using 5'RACE with constant-segment primers, TCRalpha and TCRbeta cDNA libraries were constructed, with sample barcodes and unique molecular identifiers added in the process. Trizol reagent was used to extract RNA from every sample. Amplification of the libraries took two PCR steps, and the second step added a second sample barcode plus Illumina TruSeq adapters. Sequencing of libraries was performed on an Illumina NovaSeq with 2 x 150 bp paired-end reads. As for how the authors treated the data: Demultiplexing of reads and collapsing into UMI-guided consensus sequences were performed with migec v1.2.7. Using mixcr v2.1.11, UMI consensuses were aligned to TRA and TRB V and J templates and then assembled into clonotypes. Clonotypes were classified as expanded or contracted when called significant by both edgeR and NoisET, with noise models trained on biological replicates. For edgeR calls, a false discovery rate-adjusted p below 0.01 and a log2 fold-change threshold of 1 were applied. As an exploratory analysis of dynamics, max-normalized trajectories of the 1000 most abundant clonotypes were examined with PCA combined with hierarchical clustering. Each responding clone was given a CD4 or CD8 phenotype based on the CD4+ and CD8+ repertoires, which had been sequenced separately. TCRdb's own reprocessing of the public reads used fastp at Q25 and MiXCR and kept productive beta chains. Rows are combined by CDR3 protein, so each entry shows the most common genes and DNA. The V and J calls were not made by the authors but by TCRdb's processing. The sample table holds about half a million distinct CDR3 sequences, of which about 18% were seen once. The ten largest clones represent 9% to 15% of the sample.

The chain couples TRBV12-3 or TRBV12-4 to TRBJ2-2, with the D segment identity uncertain. The sequencing input was PBMCs or a T cell subset sorted from them (not recorded which). The clonotype was recovered from an adult woman who had mild COVID-19 (a few samples of this study predate the infection). The sample titles of this study are shuffled in the database, so cell type and time point are left out; the donor was told from shared clones. The nucleotides are TGTGCCAGCAGTTTAAGTCTACCAATAAGAACCGGGGAGCTGTTTTTT. Translated, this is CASSLSLPIRTGELFF.